These 8 T cell receptor beta chains originate from one sample sequenced in a study of sequential checkpoint blockade in melanoma. Libraries were prepared by immunoSEQ multiplex PCR; TCRdb keeps only in-frame clonotypes and omits some of them. The repertoire holds about 1,900 clones, with around 20% as singletons. Treatment indicated: randomized to nivolumab then ipilimumab (arm A) or the reverse (arm B). The sequencing here drew on tumor tissue (inferred from file names), taken from a patient given nivolumab and ipilimumab in sequence. The receptor source for this set is a human donor with melanoma.

By share, this clone ranks as medium-sized (0.01 to 0.1%). V gene TRBV11-3 combines with J gene TRBJ1-6, with 7 nucleotides matching TRBD1. This CDR3 comprises 18 residues. With 4 bases clipped from V and 2 bases from J, the junction kept 11 bases outside the gene matches. In germline, CDR1 is SGHNT, CDR2 YENEEA. The CDR3 DNA is TGTGCCAGCAGCTCTCCGACAGGGATCAGGCCCTATAATTCACCCCTCCACTTT. Amino acids: CASSSPTGIRPYNSPLHF.

The chain joins TRBV18 to TRBJ2-7; no firm D call. The germline CDR1 and CDR2 sequences are KGHSH and LQKENI. Trimming shortened V by 3 bases and J by 2 bases, and 5 bases separated the two germline ends. This CDR3 region has 12 residues. In DNA, the CDR3 is TGTGCCAGCTCACCCGCAGCCTACGAGCAGTACTTC. This translates into CASSPAAYEQYF.

The chain joins TRBV15 to TRBJ1-4, with D possibly TRBD1 on 5 matching bases. The V and J ends lost 9 bases and 1 base respectively, with 15 bases between them. The CDR3 has 15 residues. Germline lookup yields CDR1 LNHNV and CDR2 YYDKDF (reference sequence). The DNA for the CDR3 is TGTGCCACGAGCCGGGACCTCGGAACTAATGAAAAACTGTTTTTT. Its protein is CATSRDLGTNEKLFF.

This clone was seen ten or more times. The V call is TRBV9, the J call TRBJ2-7; D is tentatively TRBD1 or TRBD2 (5 bases each). This CDR3 is built from 12 residues. Germline CDR1 reads SGDLS; CDR2 reads YYNGEE. V shed 4 bases and J shed 11 bases, with 16 bases lying between them. The CDR3 coding sequence is TGTGCCAGCAGCTCTAATCGGTTGGGGGAGTACTTC. It codes for CASSSNRLGEYF. The full variable domain, its missing parts supplied by reference TRBV9 and TRBJ2-7, is DSGVTQTPKHLITATGQRVTLRCSPRSGDLSVYWYQQSLDQGLQFLIQYYNGEERAKGNILERFSAQQFPDLHSELNLSSLELGDSALYFCASSSNRLGEYFGPGTRLTVT.

This chain's CDR3 is CASSLWRTRNTEAFF. CDR3 DNA sequence: TGTGCCAGCAGTCTGTGGCGTACGAGGAACACTGAAGCTTTCTTT. The chain couples TRBV6-8 to TRBJ1-1; the D is unclear. The CDR3 is made up of 15 amino acids. From germline, CDR1 is MNHGY and CDR2 SAAAGT. V was cut by 5 bases and J by 1 base, with 14 bases left in between.

The chain carries TRBV30 and TRBJ2-1; a weak D match, TRBD1 (6 bases). The CDR3 is made up of 13 amino acids. Germline CDR1 reads GTSNPN; CDR2 reads SVGIG (reference sequence). The V end was cut by 5 bases, the J end by 7 bases, with 15 bases between. In nucleotides, the CDR3 is TGTGCCTGGGGGGGCCGCTTGGGAAATGAGCAGTTCTTC. This codes for CAWGGRLGNEQFF.

By frequency in the sample, this clone is large. The V gene is TRBV10-2, the J gene TRBJ2-6; D gene uncertain. The V end lost 3 bases, the J end lost 2 bases, and 5 bases lay between the germline ends. CDR1 WSHSY and CDR2 SAAADI come from the germline V gene. CDR3 size: 14 residues. CDR3 region: CASSELPGANVLTF. The CDR3 nucleotides read TGCGCCAGCAGTGAATTACCTGGGGCCAACGTCCTGACTTTC.

This chain uses TRBV10-2 with TRBJ1-6, with D unresolved. Trimming removed 7 bases at V and 5 bases at J, with 9 bases between. The CDR3 sequence is 13 residues long. Per the germline V gene, CDR1 is WSHSY and CDR2 is SAAADI. The CDR3 DNA follows: TGCGCCAGCACCCCCGGGAATAATTCACCCCTCCACTTT. As protein: CASTPGNNSPLHF.